The 5 T cell receptor beta chains below come from one sample, sequenced in a study of cytomegalovirus exposure and HLA in healthy donors. Use of 60 Vbeta and 13 Jbeta primers characterized the PCR. Data came from immunoSEQ multiplex PCR; TCRdb stores just in-frame clones and leaves some out. Of 85,000 to 130,000 clones listed, about 75% are singletons. Input material: PBMCs. Receptor source: a man aged 40-49 years in good health and CMV-seronegative.

The genes are TRBV11-3 and TRBJ2-3, with 12 bases lining up with TRBD2. With 2 bases clipped from V and 1 base from J, the junction kept 10 bases outside the gene matches. CDR3 length equals 19 residues. Germline V CDR1 and CDR2: SGHNT, YENEEA. CDR3 nucleotide sequence: TGTGCCAGCAGCTTAACAGGACTAGCGGGGTCGTTGGGCACAGATACGCAGTATTTT. It yields the protein CASSLTGLAGSLGTDTQYF.

The CDR3 DNA follows: TGTGCCACCCGCGGGGGGGCCCATGAGCAGTTCTTC. Translating gives CATRGGAHEQFF. This sequence joins TRBV6-5 and TRBJ2-1, with 9 bases that match TRBD2. The CDR3 runs to 12 residues. Germline V gene lookup returns CDR1 MNHEY and CDR2 SVGAGI. V trimming: 10 bases; J trimming: 8 bases; junction bases outside the gene matches: 6.

The rearrangement uses TRBV7-9 and TRBJ2-1; 7 positions agree with TRBD2. The CDR3 covers 13 residues. The V gene end was trimmed by 5 bases and the J gene end by 8 bases; junction bases not matched to a gene: 6. Germline CDR1 and CDR2: SEHNR and FQNEAQ (reference sequence). The CDR3 region has the DNA TGTGCCAGCAGCCAAACTAGCGCCGATGAGCAGTTCTTC. Translation: CASSQTSADEQFF.

This clone was observed once. The chain recombines TRBV27 with TRBJ1-3, with D possibly being TRBD1 (6 bases). The CDR3 consists of 15 residues. Germline CDR1 and CDR2: MNHEY and SMNVEV (reference sequence). The germline V and J ends were trimmed by 6 bases and 0 bases, with 12 bases remaining between them. CDR3 sequence (DNA): TGTGCCAGCAGGGGCAGGGGTATCTCTGGAAACACCATATATTTT. Residues: CASRGRGISGNTIYF.

A few counts support this clone. This sequence joins TRBV5-1 and TRBJ1-4; 9 nucleotides match TRBD1. Germline V gives CDR1 SGHRS, CDR2 YFSETQ. V was pared by 5 bases and J by 7 bases, with 9 bases of the junction left unmatched. The CDR3 consists of 15 residues. In nucleotides, the CDR3 is TGCGCCAGCAGGCACAGCAGGGACAGGGCTGAAAAACTGTTTTTT. Residues: CASRHSRDRAEKLFF.